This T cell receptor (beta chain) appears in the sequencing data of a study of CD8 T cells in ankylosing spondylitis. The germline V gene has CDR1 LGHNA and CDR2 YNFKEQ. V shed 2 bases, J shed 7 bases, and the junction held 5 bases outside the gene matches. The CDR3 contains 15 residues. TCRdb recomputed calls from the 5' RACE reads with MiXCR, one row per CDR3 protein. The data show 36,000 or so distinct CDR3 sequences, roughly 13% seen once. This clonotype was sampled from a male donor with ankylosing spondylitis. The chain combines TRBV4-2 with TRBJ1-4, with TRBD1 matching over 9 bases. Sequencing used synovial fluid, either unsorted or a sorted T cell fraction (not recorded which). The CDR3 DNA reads TGTGCCAGCAGCCAATCCGGGACAGGGCCTGAAAAACTGTTTTTT. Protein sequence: CASSQSGTGPEKLFF.